A selection of T cell receptor beta chains follows, all from one sample in a study of blood T cell repertoires in COVID-19. Clones were read by immunoSEQ multiplex PCR, and TCRdb kept only the in-frame ones, dropping some. The sample has roughly 190,000 clones; under 80% are singletons. Sequenced input: PBMCs or T cells enriched from blood (not recorded which). These receptors all come from a woman aged 45-60 years with acute COVID-19. CDR3s include the opening cysteine and the closing phenylalanine or tryptophan. Fields, in order: D gene, clone size, V gene, J gene, CDR3 DNA, CDR3 protein. The D gene is left open where the match is weak. The listing skips clone size in some rows; elsewhere it reads once, few, many or a size class.

TRBD1	NA	TRBV28	TRBJ1-1	TGTGCCAGCAGTTCTCTTACAGGGGGTAGTACTGAAGCTTTCTTT	CASSSLTGGSTEAFF
NA	many	TRBV6-1	TRBJ1-3	TGTGCCAGCAGTGAGGGCAGCTCTGGAAACACCATATATTTT	CASSEGSSGNTIYF
TRBD1	few	TRBV15	TRBJ1-5	TGTGCCACCAGCACTCAGGGGGATCAGCCCCAGCATTTT	CATSTQGDQPQHF
TRBD2	NA	TRBV7-9	TRBJ2-1	TGTGCCAGCAGCCCCCGACTAGCGGGGGGGCCGGATGAGCAGTTCTTC	CASSPRLAGGPDEQFF
TRBD2	NA	TRBV24-1	TRBJ2-1	TGTGCCACCAGTGATCCTACCACAGCGGGGGGAAAGTACAATGAGCAGTTCTTC	CATSDPTTAGGKYNEQFF
NA	NA	TRBV24-1	TRBJ1-2	TGTGCCACCAGTGGGGGGACAACTAACTATGGCTACACCTTC	CATSGGTTNYGYTF
NA	NA	TRBV9	TRBJ1-1	TGTGCCAGCAGCGGAGTCAGGGGAACTGAAGCTTTCTTT	CASSGVRGTEAFF
NA	NA	TRBV10-1	TRBJ2-1	TGCGCCAGCGCGGGACAGTACAATGAGCAGTTCTTC	CASAGQYNEQFF
TRBD2	NA	TRBV4-1	TRBJ2-1	TGCGCCAGCAGCCAAGATTCGGGGGGGTCCTACAATGAGCAGTTCTTC	CASSQDSGGSYNEQFF
TRBD1	NA	TRBV5-1	TRBJ1-5	TGCGCCAGCAGACGGACAGGTGCTGAGGGACAGCCCCAGCATTTT	CASRRTGAEGQPQHF
NA	NA	TRBV6-5	TRBJ1-1	TGTGCCAGCAGGTCTGGGGCAGATTTGAACACTGAAGCTTTCTTT	CASRSGADLNTEAFF
NA	NA	TRBV4-1	TRBJ2-1	TGCGCCAGCAGCCAAGTAATGGCAGATTACAATGAGCAGTTCTTC	CASSQVMADYNEQFF
TRBD1	NA	TRBV18	TRBJ1-2	TGTGCCAGCTCACCACCGCGGGACAGAAACGCTGGCTACACCTTC	CASSPPRDRNAGYTF
TRBD1	few	TRBV7-9	TRBJ1-4	TGTGCCAGCAGCACCCGGGACAGCTCTAATGAAAAACTGTTTTTT	CASSTRDSSNEKLFF
NA	NA	TRBV7-7	TRBJ1-3	TGTGCCAGCAGCGCCGCCGAGGGAAACACCATATATTTT	CASSAAEGNTIYF
NA	NA	TRBV6-1	TRBJ1-5	TGTGCCAGCAGTGAAGGAGGCCGTATGCAGCCCCAGCATTTT	CASSEGGRMQPQHF
TRBD1	NA	TRBV6-4	TRBJ2-5	TGTGCCAGCAGCGCCGGGACAGGGGGCCGGGAGACCCAGTACTTC	CASSAGTGGRETQYF
NA	NA	TRBV7-8	TRBJ1-5	TGTGCCAGCAGCTTAGCCGGAGGCGGTGAGACGCCCCAGCATTTT	CASSLAGGGETPQHF
NA	NA	TRBV30	TRBJ1-2	TGTGCCTGGAGTAGGAAGGACAACTCTAACTATGGCTACACCTTC	CAWSRKDNSNYGYTF
NA	NA	TRBV7-2	TRBJ1-6	TGTGCCAGCAGCCCATCGCCCGGGTACAATTCACCCCTCCACTTT	CASSPSPGYNSPLHF
NA	NA	TRBV12-5	TRBJ2-1	TGTGCTAGTGGCCTAGCGTTGCCCTCCAATGAGCAGTTCTTC	CASGLALPSNEQFF
NA	NA	TRBV27	TRBJ1-4	TGTGCCAGCAGTTTATCCGTGGGGCAGGTTGAAAAACTGTTTTTT	CASSLSVGQVEKLFF
NA	NA	TRBV5-5	TRBJ1-1	TGTGCCAGCAGCTTGGAGGTGACAATGAACACTGAAGCTTTCTTT	CASSLEVTMNTEAFF
NA	once	TRBV6-5	TRBJ2-2	TGTGCCAGCAGGCGGACAGTCGGGGAGCTGTTTTTT	CASRRTVGELFF
TRBD1	NA	TRBV11-2	TRBJ1-4	TGTGCCAGCAGCTCCAACAGGGGCGGACGTGAAAAACTGTTTTTT	CASSSNRGGREKLFF
NA	NA	TRBV4-3	TRBJ2-2	TGCGCCAGCAGCCCTGGGCGGGGTCTCACCGGGGAGCTGTTTTTT	CASSPGRGLTGELFF
NA	NA	TRBV28	TRBJ1-2	TGTGCCAGCAACGTGGGGAGTGCGTCCTATGGCTACACCTTC	CASNVGSASYGYTF
NA	NA	TRBV28	TRBJ1-2	TGTGCCAGCAGTGATATGACAGGTTATGGCTACACCTTC	CASSDMTGYGYTF
TRBD1	NA	TRBV6-5	TRBJ1-6	TGTGCCAGCAGTCTCGACAGGGCAAGTAATTCACCCCTCCACTTT	CASSLDRASNSPLHF
TRBD1	NA	TRBV7-9	TRBJ1-5	TGTGCCAGCAGCTTTACAGGGGGCAATCAGCCCCAGCATTTT	CASSFTGGNQPQHF
NA	few	TRBV18	TRBJ1-1	TGTGCCAGCTCACCCTCGGAGGGGTTTACTGAAGCTTTCTTT	CASSPSEGFTEAFF